This TCR beta chain was recovered during a study of T-cell memory formation after mild COVID-19. Worth noting for this clonotype: Its antigen remains unidentified.

5'RACE, which relied on constant-segment primers, yielded TCR alpha and TCR beta cDNA libraries carrying sample barcodes and UMIs. Using its own MiXCR run on the 5' RACE reads, TCRdb lists one record per CDR3 protein. The sample has 240,000 or so distinct CDR3 sequences; roughly 9.4% are singletons. The length of the CDR3 is 14 residues. Germline loops: CDR1 MNHNY, CDR2 SVGAGI (reference sequence). V lost 8 bases to trimming and J lost 4 bases, with 15 bases between them. Notes on the study in general: Clones that contracted from day 15 to 85 had balanced CD4/CD8; later expanders were CD4+ biased. Pre-infection memory harbored some responding clones, suggesting cross-reactive memory joined.

Sample: PBMCs or a T cell subset sorted from them (not recorded which). The clonotype was recovered from a man between 18 and 29 years old who had mild COVID-19 (a few samples of this study predate the infection). Cell type and time point are not known. The chain couples TRBV6-6 to TRBJ2-1, with D possibly being TRBD2 (7 bases). Here the CDR3 reads CASLLRGAYNEQFF. The CDR3, as DNA: TGTGCCAGCCTCTTACGGGGGGCGTACAATGAGCAGTTCTTC.